This T cell receptor beta chain was identified in a study of OX40 agonist ivuxolimab in advanced cancers. Study results and limitations: Expanded clones were, on average, more numerous among CD8+ T cells than CD4+.

The germline CDR1 and CDR2 sequences are SNHLY and FYNNEI. The CDR3 is 15 amino acids. The V gene lost 3 bases and the J gene lost 2 bases, with 13 bases spanning the gap. Using immunoSEQ multiplex PCR, the repertoire was profiled, and TCRdb retains in-frame clones only, with some absent. The sample has 65,000 to 75,000 clones; roughly nine tenths are singletons. As concerns this clone: Its antigen is undetermined.

This chain connects TRBV2 to TRBJ2-5; possibly TRBD1 for D (5 bases). Specimen: CD4+ or CD8+ T cells sorted from blood, collected in a trial of the OX40 agonist ivuxolimab. This sequence was found in an adult with an advanced solid tumor such as melanoma, head and neck, liver or kidney cancer. CDR3 nucleotide sequence: TGTGCCAGCAGTGACGCCTTAACAGGTCAAGAGACCCAGTACTTC. It yields the protein CASSDALTGQETQYF.